This TCR beta chain was captured by sequencing in a study of T-cell memory formation after mild COVID-19. At the level of the study: TCR clusters largely stayed donor specific. Study outcomes and limitations: Clones shrinking from day 15 to 85 showed even CD4/CD8 mixes; later expanders tilted CD4+. Some responding clones appeared in pre-infection memory, suggesting cross-reactive memory joined.

This clonotype came up a few times. The antigen remains undetermined. Looked up from germline, CDR1 is KGHDR and CDR2 is SFDVKD. V was shortened by 5 bases and J by 3 bases, with 12 bases between the two germline ends. There are 14 residues in the CDR3. Each CDR3 protein gets one entry after TCRdb re-called the 5' RACE reads with MiXCR. The data show 300,000 to 400,000 distinct CDR3 sequences, 13% to 15% seen once. The rearrangement links TRBV24-1 to TRBJ1-1; the D gene is possibly TRBD1 (5 bases). The clonotype originates from a man in his late teens or twenties who had mild COVID-19 (a few samples of this study predate the infection). Cell type and time point are not known. Specimen: PBMCs or a T cell subset sorted from them (not recorded which). In DNA form, the CDR3 reads TGTGCCACCAGTGCAGGGTCTCAACACACTGAAGCTTTCTTT. As protein: CATSAGSQHTEAFF.